This T cell receptor beta chain originates from a study of blood T cells in healthy people across ages. In terms of origin and age, donors were healthy Caucasian individuals from Russia aged roughly 6 to 100. This clonotype showed up many times. What it binds is unknown. A second PCR of roughly 6 to 12 cycles used a sample-barcoded 5' primer and a J-beta primer mix. From the 5' RACE reads, TCRdb called clonotypes with MiXCR, one entry per CDR3 protein. The sample yields fewer than 800,000 distinct CDR3 sequences, approximately 30% seen once. Study results and caveats: Diversity of TCR beta per million T cells declined in a roughly linear way with age. Greater diversity and more naive CD4+ cells were seen in long-lived donors than in aged donors. The lack of PBMC sorting stopped any conclusive naive versus antigen-experienced comparison.

Per germline, CDR1 SGHAT and CDR2 FQNNGV. The trim removed 1 base at V and 4 bases at J, leaving 3 bases unmatched. The CDR3 spans 14 residues. The source is an elderly woman in good health. The sample comprised blood. The V and J genes are TRBV11-2 and TRBJ2-5; 7 positions agree with TRBD2. Here the CDR3 reads CASSLGGGSETQYF. The CDR3 nucleotides are TGTGCCAGCAGCTTAGGGGGGGGGTCAGAGACCCAGTACTTC.